The 24 T cell receptor beta chains listed next were all sequenced from one sample in a study of regulatory T cells in long-lasting Graves disease. Noted time point: persistent/refractory GD, antithyroid drugs over 5 years with positive TRAb. PBMC RNA served as the TCR library source. The authors built TCR beta libraries using iRepertoire HTBI primers and Arm-PCR of CDR3 regions. TCRdb independently ran MiXCR on the multiplex PCR reads; one entry per CDR3 protein. Here the sample spans roughly 400,000 distinct CDR3 sequences, around 21% being singletons. The specimen comprised peripheral blood mononuclear cells (PBMCs), sampled when the disease was refractory, from a patient treated with antithyroid drugs. The receptors originated from a female donor with Graves disease.

V is TRBV5-1 and J is TRBJ2-2; 12 bases line up with TRBD2. This CDR3 contains 18 residues. CDR1 and CDR2 (germline): SGHRS, YFSETQ. V gave up 2 bases and J gave up 4 bases; unmatched junction bases: 9. This CDR3 is CASSFPSGRALGTGELFF. The CDR3 bases are TGCGCCAGCAGCTTCCCTAGCGGGAGGGCCTTGGGCACCGGGGAGCTGTTTTTT.

There are a few counts of this clonotype. The CDR3 region is CASSQGFQPQHF. CDR3 DNA sequence: TGTGCCAGCAGTCAGGGTTTTCAGCCCCAGCATTTT. The chain is built from TRBV2 and TRBJ1-5, with D tentatively TRBD1 (5 bases). This CDR3 comprises 12 residues. Germline V gene sequence: CDR1 SNHLY, CDR2 FYNNEI. V lost 5 bases and J lost 6, with 8 bases in between. The full variable domain, its missing parts supplied by reference TRBV2 and TRBJ1-5, is EPEVTQTPSHQVTQMGQEVILRCVPISNHLYFYWYRQILGQKVEFLVSFYNNEISEKSEIFDDQFSVERPDGSNFTLKIRSTKLEDSAMYFCASSQGFQPQHFGDGTRLSIL.

This clonotype was seen many times. The chain links TRBV18 to TRBJ1-2; TRBD1 aligns across 7 bases. Germline V gene lookup returns CDR1 KGHSH and CDR2 LQKENI. CDR3 size: 14 residues. The V segment lost 0 bases and the J segment 5 bases; nucleotides outside the gene matches: 3. CDR3 loop: CASSPPEGAYGYTF. The CDR3 region has the DNA TGTGCCAGCTCACCACCGGAGGGGGCGTATGGCTACACCTTC.

This clonotype appeared many times. The V gene is TRBV30, the J gene TRBJ2-5, with 8 bases matching TRBD2. The CDR3 is 15 residues long. The germline V gene has CDR1 GTSNPN and CDR2 SVGIG (reference sequence). V dropped 3 bases and J dropped 1; count of bases not matched to a gene: 7. The CDR3 is CAWRAGAGVQETQYF. The CDR3 nucleotides are TGTGCCTGGAGGGCAGGAGCGGGAGTCCAAGAGACCCAGTACTTC.

This clonotype was counted ten times or more. The gene calls are TRBV4-3 and TRBJ1-1; TRBD1 aligns across 8 bases. This CDR3 region has 13 residues. From germline, CDR1 is LGHNA and CDR2 YSLEER. V lost 3 bases to trimming and J lost 3 bases; unmatched junction nucleotides: 0. The CDR3 DNA follows: TGCGCCAGCAGCCAGACAGGGGACACTGAAGCTTTCTTT. Translation gives CASSQTGDTEAFF.

This clonotype was seen a few times. The V gene is TRBV4-3, the J gene TRBJ2-7; D possibly corresponds to TRBD1 (6 bases). Germline lookup yields CDR1 LGHNA and CDR2 YSLEER. V lost 0 bases and J 3 bases, leaving 12 bases between the germline ends. CDR3 length: 15 amino acids. This CDR3 reads CASSQDRGHFYEQYF. DNA of the CDR3: TGCGCCAGCAGCCAAGATAGGGGACACTTCTACGAGCAGTACTTC.

This chain uses TRBV7-9 with TRBJ1-1, with 7 bases lining up with TRBD1. Losses at the gene ends were 1 base for V and 6 bases for J; bases not matched to a gene: 5. Germline V gives CDR1 SEHNR, CDR2 FQNEAQ (reference sequence). The CDR3 loop spans 14 amino acids. CDR3 in DNA: TGTGCCAGCAGCTTAGACTTAACAGGGGCTGAAGCTTTCTTT. This codes for CASSLDLTGAEAFF.

The CDR3 DNA reads as TGTGCCAGTAGTCTCCGGGATATAAACACTGAAGCTTTCTTT. It specifies CASSLRDINTEAFF. The chain links TRBV19 to TRBJ1-1; D is undetermined. This CDR3 spans 14 amino acids. Germline V CDR1 and CDR2: LNHDA, SQIVND (reference sequence). Deletions cut 5 bases from V and 2 bases from J, with 12 bases between.

This clonotype was counted many times. The V and J genes are TRBV28 and TRBJ1-2; D is unresolved. Germline lookup yields CDR1 MDHEN and CDR2 SYDVKM. The germline V and J ends were trimmed by 8 bases and 4 bases, with 8 bases remaining between them. This CDR3 contains 11 residues. The CDR3 sequence is CASGNLYGYTF. As DNA, the CDR3 is TGTGCCAGCGGGAATCTCTATGGCTACACCTTC.

This clonotype was counted at least ten times. V gene TRBV12-3 or TRBV12-4 combines with J gene TRBJ2-5, with a weak D call TRBD2 (5 bases). V was cut by 3 bases and J by 4 bases, with 15 bases left in between. The CDR3 sequence is 15 residues long. CDR3 in amino acids: CASSFLAESSETQYF. The CDR3 DNA follows: TGTGCCAGCAGTTTTCTAGCAGAGAGTTCAGAGACCCAGTACTTC.

J is TRBJ1-2 and V is TRBV25-1; no clear D. Trimming cost V 6 bases and J 8 bases, with 16 bases left between them. Germline CDR1 is MGHDK and CDR2 is SYGVNS. The CDR3 has 13 residues. The DNA for the CDR3 is TGTGCCAGCAGCTCATACGGGGTTTTCGGCTACACCTTC. Protein product: CASSSYGVFGYTF.

This clonotype was picked up a small number of times. The rearrangement joins TRBV27 to TRBJ2-7, with a tentative D call TRBD2 (6 bases). The germline gives CDR1 MNHEY, CDR2 SMNVEV (reference sequence). The V and J ends lost 6 bases and 6 bases respectively, with 18 bases between them. This CDR3 contains 14 residues. The CDR3 spells CASRYLGSLGEQYF. CDR3 bases: TGTGCCAGCAGATACCTCGGGAGTCTCGGCGAGCAGTACTTC.

A few counts support this clonotype. The CDR3 protein is CASSGDRGWGTEAFF. The CDR3 DNA reads TGTGCCAGCAGTGGGGACAGGGGATGGGGAACTGAAGCTTTCTTT. This chain joins TRBV6-1 and TRBJ1-1; 10 nucleotides match TRBD1. CDR3 length: 15 residues. Germline V gene lookup returns CDR1 MNHNS and CDR2 SASEGT. V lost 4 bases to trimming and J lost 5 bases; unmatched junction nucleotides: 7.

The chain carries TRBV7-9 and TRBJ2-2, with 9 nucleotides matching TRBD1. Trimming took 5 bases from V and 0 from J; bases not matched to a gene: 10. From germline, CDR1 is SEHNR and CDR2 FQNEAQ (reference sequence). The CDR3 runs to 18 residues. The CDR3 DNA follows: TGTGCCAGCAGCCCCGGGACAGGGCGTGCAGCGAACACCGGGGAGCTGTTTTTT. Protein product: CASSPGTGRAANTGELFF.

The chain uses TRBV27 and TRBJ2-7, with 7 positions matching TRBD2. This CDR3 has 15 amino acids. Germline values: CDR1 MNHEY, CDR2 SMNVEV (reference sequence). The V gene end was trimmed by 4 bases and the J gene end by 1 base; junction bases not matched to a gene: 7. The CDR3 is CASSSLAATSYEQYF. DNA of the CDR3: TGTGCCAGCAGTTCCCTAGCGGCGACTTCCTACGAGCAGTACTTC.

The chain links TRBV27 to TRBJ2-4, with TRBD1 identical over 8 bases. The tail of the sequence fits TRBJ2-5 better, so the J call may be wrong. The germline V gene has CDR1 MNHEY and CDR2 SMNVEV (reference sequence). The CDR3 is 16 residues long. CDR3 sequence (DNA): TGTGCCAGCAGTTCGCTAGTAGGACAGGGTTGGGAGACCCAGTACTTC. Amino acid sequence: CASSSLVGQGWETQYF.

This clonotype was picked up many times. The genes are TRBV24-1 and TRBJ2-5; D might be TRBD1 (6 bases). From germline, CDR1 is KGHDR and CDR2 SFDVKD. V gave up 1 base and J gave up 4 bases, with 12 bases separating them. The CDR3 length is 15 residues. CDR3 amino acids: CATSDFQQGRETQYF. In DNA form, the CDR3 reads TGTGCCACCAGTGATTTTCAACAGGGTCGAGAGACCCAGTACTTC.

For this clonotype: A much larger clone lies a single base off, so this may be a read error. J is TRBJ2-7 and V is TRBV7-2, with D perhaps TRBD1 (5 bases). CDR1 is SGHTA and CDR2 is FQGNSA in the germline V gene. The CDR3 covers 14 residues. V gave up 5 bases and J gave up 5 bases, with 16 bases separating them. CDR3 DNA sequence: TGTGCCAGCAGCCCCAAACGGCAGGGTGACGAGCAGTACTTC. It is translated as CASSPKRQGDEQYF.

This clonotype was counted between two and nine times. It is unclear where the CDR3 begins or ends on the DNA, so no DNA is shown, and the CDR3 is as TCRdb lists it. The chain carries TRBV11-2 and TRBJ1-1. The CDR3 length equals 16 residues, ends included. CDR1 is SGHAT, CDR2 FQNNGV, per germline. CDR3 amino acids: CASSLFFGGMGTEAFF.

This chain uses TRBV18 with TRBJ2-2, with D uncertain. V gave up 4 bases and J gave up 4 bases, with 10 bases separating them. CDR1 is KGHSH, CDR2 LQKENI, per germline. This CDR3 region has 14 residues. This CDR3 reads CASSRRTSTGELFF. The CDR3 DNA reads TGTGCCAGCTCACGGAGAACGAGCACCGGGGAGCTGTTTTTT.

Many counts were recorded for this clonotype. CDR3: CASSGQGGQPQHF. The CDR3 coding sequence is TGTGCCAGCAGTGGACAGGGGGGTCAGCCCCAGCATTTT. The V call is TRBV28, the J call TRBJ1-5; TRBD1 matches at 10 bases. This CDR3 has 13 residues. V was clipped by 5 bases and J by 6 bases; unmatched bases: 1. Germline CDR1 and CDR2: MDHEN and SYDVKM.

This clonotype was observed at least ten times. The V gene is TRBV7-8, the J gene TRBJ2-4; tentatively, D is TRBD2 (7 bases). CDR3 length equals 13 residues. The germline V gene has CDR1 SGHVS and CDR2 FQNEAQ. The V end was cut by 3 bases, the J end by 8 bases, with 11 bases between. This CDR3 is CASSFGGLDIQYF. CDR3 nucleotide sequence: TGTGCCAGCAGCTTCGGGGGGCTGGACATTCAGTACTTC.

This clonotype was seen more than once but under ten times. The J gene is TRBJ2-2, the V gene TRBV12-3 or TRBV12-4; D not resolved. This CDR3 is 13 amino acids long. V lost 5 bases and J 6 bases, leaving 10 bases between the germline ends. CDR3 loop: CASSLIRAGELFF. For the CDR3, the DNA is TGTGCCAGCAGTCTGATCCGGGCCGGGGAGCTGTTTTTT.

This chain links TRBV6-2 or TRBV6-3 with TRBJ2-2, with TRBD2 matching over 9 bases. The CDR3 totals 15 residues. J gave up 4 bases and V 5 bases, and 5 bases lay outside the gene matches. Germline CDR1 is MNHEY and CDR2 is SVGEGT. The DNA for the CDR3 is TGTGCCAGCAGTCCGACTAGCGGACCCACCGGGGAGCTGTTTTTT. Translation gives CASSPTSGPTGELFF.